One sample yielded the 19 T cell receptor delta chains listed below, sequenced in a study of γδ T cells in repeated Plasmodium falciparum infection. TCRdb reprocessed the multiplex PCR reads using CATT. The data show 93,000 or so delta-chain clones, approximately 0.96% seen once. Vgamma9/Vdelta2+ and Vdelta2-negative gammadelta T cells were flow-sorted from PBMC for bulk sequencing. The sample consisted of gamma-delta T cells from blood. The receptor set was obtained from a pool of human donors (malaria-infected and uninfected, not separated).

This clone was counted a few times. The amino acid sequence in TCRdb belongs to a much larger clone and departs from this DNA's translation at residue 20, likely a sequencing read error; the sequence shown is translated from the DNA. The CDR3 protein is CACDSEGDKREVLGSSRTDELIF. In DNA, the CDR3 is TGTGCCTGTGACTCTGAGGGGGATAAAAGAGAGGTTTTGGGATCTAGTCGTACCGATGAACTCATCTTT. The chain recombines TRDV2 with TRDJ1; 8 bases match TRDD3. TCRdb leaves out the J gene; it was filled in here by matching the DNA to germline. The germline gives CDR1 GEAIGNYY, CDR2 EKD. The CDR3 is 23 amino acids.

For this clone: TCRdb has a much larger clone's protein, which differs at residue 5 from the translation of this DNA, likely because of a read error; what is shown is the protein translated from the DNA. CDR3 protein: CACDHAWDAGTDKLIF. The CDR3, as DNA: TGTGCCTGTGACCACGCTTGGGATGCAGGCACCGATAAACTCATCTTT. The chain couples TRDV2 to TRDJ1; D possibly corresponds to TRDD3 (5 bases). Per the germline V gene, CDR1 is GEAIGNYY and CDR2 is EKD. Trimming cost V 3 bases and J 1 base, with 17 bases left between them. The CDR3 has 16 residues.

Comment on this clone: It is likely a read error: a sequence one base away is far more abundant. Other DNA sequences in this specimen translate into the identical CDR3. CDR3 nucleotides: TGTGCCTGTGACACCGTTACAGGGGGACATCGACTCACCGATAAACTCATCTTT. It translates to CACDTVTGGHRLTDKLIF. V is TRDV2 and J is TRDJ1, with D tentatively TRDD3 (6 bases). Assignment of the J gene here rests on matching the DNA to germline, because TCRdb gives none. The CDR3 spans 18 residues. Germline CDR1 and CDR2: GEAIGNYY and EKD. Trimming left V 0 bases short and J 1 base short, with 20 bases between.

With regard to this clone: The translation of this DNA and the TCRdb protein of a much larger clone differ at residue 11, probably owing to a read error; the protein shown here is translated from the DNA. J is TRDJ1 and V is TRDV2, with TRDD3 matching 7 bases. The J gene was missing in TCRdb and was found by matching the end of the DNA to germline. Germline assignment: CDR1 GEAIGNYY and CDR2 EKD. The CDR3 has 16 residues. V lost 0 bases to trimming and J lost 3 bases; unmatched junction nucleotides: 9. CDR3 nucleotide sequence: TGTGCCTGTGACACCCTGGGGGTCGGTCACGCCGATAAACTCATCTTT. Protein product: CACDTLGVGHADKLIF.

This clone has ten or more counts. A far larger clone is one base from this, pointing to a likely read error. Distinct nucleotide sequences in the sample also encode this CDR3. The chain combines TRDV2 with TRDJ1; 10 positions match TRDD3. This CDR3 contains 16 residues. J was trimmed by 0 bases and V by 7 bases; bases with no gene match: 10. The germline V gene encodes CDR1 GEAIGNYY and CDR2 EKD. For the CDR3, the DNA is TGTGCCTGCGACCCTCTGGGGGATAAGTACACCGATAAACTCATCTTT. This translates into CACDPLGDKYTDKLIF.

This clone has at least ten counts. The same CDR3 also results from other DNA sequences found in this sample. The V and J genes are TRDV2 and TRDJ1; 9 nucleotides align to TRDD3. TCRdb gives no J gene; it was assigned here by matching the DNA to germline. The J segment lost 0 bases and the V segment lost 0 bases, leaving 13 bases of the junction unmatched. CDR1 and CDR2 (germline): GEAIGNYY, EKD. The CDR3 extends over 19 amino acids. Written as DNA, the CDR3 is TGTGCCTGTGACACCGTTACTGGGGGACCCACTTCGTACACCGATAAACTCATCTTT. This translates into CACDTVTGGPTSYTDKLIF.

Turning to this clone: The protein that TCRdb holds for this DNA derives from a much larger clone and differs from the translated DNA at residue 4, which likely indicates a read error; the protein shown here is translated from the DNA. The J gene is TRDJ1, the V gene TRAV38-2/DV8, with TRDD2 identical over 9 bases. V lost 7 bases, J lost 8 bases, and 21 bases stayed unmatched. Germline lookup yields CDR1 TSESDYY and CDR2 QEAYKQQN. This CDR3 is 17 amino acids long. CDR3 protein: CAYGTPGLPTPLSKLIF. In DNA, the CDR3 is TGTGCTTATGGGACCCCAGGCCTTCCTACCCCTCTATCGAAACTCATCTTT.

As regards this clone: A read error is the likely source, as a far larger clone sits one nucleotide away. The sample contains more than one DNA sequence encoding this CDR3. The chain recombines TRDV1 with TRDJ1; 7 nucleotides align to TRDD3. The germline V gene encodes CDR1 TSWWSYY and CDR2 QGS. The CDR3 is 18 residues long. In DNA form, the CDR3 reads TGTGCTCTGACACAAGAGGGAAGACTGGGGCCGTACACTGATAAACTCATCTTT. Its translation: CALTQEGRLGPYTDKLIF.

This clone came up many times. The genes are TRDV1 and TRDJ1, with 12 bases identical to TRDD3. Germline V gene lookup returns CDR1 TSWWSYY and CDR2 QGS. The CDR3 is 23 residues long. V lost 1 base and J lost 5; bases outside the gene matches: 26. The CDR3 loop reads CALGEPPFPYLVAGGYAIDKLIF. CDR3 nucleotide sequence: TGTGCTCTTGGGGAACCCCCCTTCCCTTATTTGGTGGCTGGGGGATACGCCATTGATAAACTCATCTTT.

This clone was found many times. Translating this DNA gives a protein that differs at residue 16 from the TCRdb one, which belongs to a much larger clone; a read error is likely, and the protein shown is this translation. The V call is TRDV1, the J call TRDJ1; D possibly corresponds to TRDD3 (5 bases). The J gene is absent in TCRdb and was assigned here via DNA matching to germline. Germline V gene data show CDR1 as TSWWSYY and CDR2 as QGS. The CDR3 covers 20 residues. CDR3 nucleotides: TGTGCTCTTGGGGAACGATTACCAGGGGGCTATTTAAAGTACACCAATAAACTCATCTTT. Residues: CALGERLPGGYLKYTNKLIF.

In regard to this clone: Since a far larger clone is one base different, this is likely a read error. Other DNA sequences of this sample code for an identical CDR3. The chain links TRDV1 to TRDJ1; D not certain. The CDR3 runs 15 residues. Germline V lookup: CDR1 TSWWSYY, CDR2 QGS. Trimming shortened V by 6 bases and J by 4 bases, and 18 bases separated the two germline ends. The CDR3 sequence is CALGEKHSFHDKLIF. CDR3 in DNA: TGTGCTCTTGGAGAAAAACATTCTTTCCACGATAAACTCATCTTT.

This clone occurred a few times. This DNA's translation and the protein TCRdb lists, from a much larger clone, do not match at residue 10, likely due to a read error; the protein shown is translated from the DNA. The chain couples TRDV1 to TRDJ1; TRDD3 matches 7 bases. V gave up 0 bases and J gave up 11 bases; unmatched junction bases: 15. Germline assignment: CDR1 TSWWSYY and CDR2 QGS. The CDR3 is 16 residues long. CDR3 sequence (DNA): TGTGCTCTTGGGGAACTCGCGTACCGTGCTGGGGGCCGCCTCATCTTT. Translated: CALGELAYRAGGRLIF.

About this clone itself: This DNA's translation and the protein TCRdb lists, from a much larger clone, do not match at residue 19, likely due to a read error; the protein shown is translated from the DNA. V is TRDV1 and J is TRDJ3; 10 bases match TRDD3. Germline V gene lookup returns CDR1 TSWWSYY and CDR2 QGS. The CDR3 has 25 amino acids. This chain's CDR3 is CALGELGTLLSLGDRSSWGTRQMFF. The CDR3 coding sequence is TGTGCTCTTGGGGAACTAGGGACTTTACTATCACTGGGGGATCGTAGCTCCTGGGGCACCCGACAGATGTTTTTC.

As for this clone: A far larger clone differs by one base, so this is likely a read error. The same CDR3 arises from other DNA sequences in this sample as well. The J gene is uncalled and the V gene is TRDV1; the table's D call, TRDD3, was not checked against the DNA. The CDR3 spans 19 residues. Germline V CDR1 and CDR2: TSWWSYY, QGS. CDR3 region: CALGELGKWWASRDDKLIF. For the CDR3, the DNA is TGTGCTCTTGGGGAACTGGGAAAATGGTGGGCCTCCCGGGACGATAAACTCATCTTC.

About this clone: TCRdb attributes to this sequence the protein of a much larger clone, which differs from the DNA translation at residue 8; a read error is likely, and the protein displayed is translated from the DNA. This sequence joins TRDV2 and TRDJ1; D unclear. Germline V gives CDR1 GEAIGNYY, CDR2 EKD. Trimming cost V 6 bases and J 0 bases, with 19 bases left between them. This CDR3 is built from 16 residues. CDR3: CACRDAVKGYTDKLIF. The CDR3 nucleotides read TGTGCCTGTCGCGATGCGGTGAAGGGTTACACCGATAAACTCATCTTT.

This clone has only a few counts. The protein TCRdb lists belongs to a much larger clone and differs from this DNA's translation at residue 3, which points to a read error; the protein shown is made from the DNA. The gene calls are TRDV1 and TRDJ1; 12 bases are shared with TRDD3. The J gene, absent from TCRdb, was called here by matching the DNA to germline. Germline lookup yields CDR1 TSWWSYY and CDR2 QGS. The CDR3 is 25 amino acids. CDR3 loop: CAHGEEERGSEIQLGDTFDTDKLIF. The CDR3 bases are TGTGCTCATGGGGAAGAAGAACGGGGGTCCGAAATCCAACTGGGGGATACCTTCGACACCGATAAACTCATCTTT.

This clone was seen only a few times. The protein given by TCRdb reflects a much larger clone and differs at residue 16 from this DNA's translation, likely from a read error; the protein shown is the DNA's translation. This chain links TRDV2 with TRDJ1, with 13 bases lining up with TRDD3. CDR3 length: 18 residues. The germline V gene encodes CDR1 GEAIGNYY and CDR2 EKD. CDR3 loop: CACDPYWGIRTGTDKPIF. The CDR3 DNA sequence: TGTGCCTGTGACCCCTACTGGGGGATACGGACTGGAACCGATAAACCCATCTTT.

Remarks on this clone: The mismatch at residue 17 between this DNA's translation and the TCRdb protein of a much larger clone likely reflects a read error; the protein shown is translated from the DNA. CDR3 DNA: TGTGCCTGTGATTCGTACTGGGGGATACGCGGGTTTTCCGATAAACTCACCTTT. Amino acid sequence: CACDSYWGIRGFSDKLTF. The J gene has no call, while the V gene is TRDV2; the DNA was not compared with TRDD3, the D call given in the table. CDR3 length: 18 amino acids. The germline CDR1 and CDR2 sequences are GEAIGNYY and EKD.

This clone was seen a handful of times. Only one base separates this from a far larger clonotype, so it likely reflects a read error. At the DNA level, this CDR3 is encoded by other sequences in the same sample as well. This chain joins TRDV2 and TRDJ1; D might be TRDD2 (5 bases). Matching the DNA to germline supplied the J gene, which TCRdb does not give. Germline V gene lookup returns CDR1 GEAIGNYY and CDR2 EKD. This CDR3 comprises 19 residues. The V gene lost 3 bases and the J gene lost 1 base, with 26 bases spanning the gap. CDR3 sequence: CACDPGLPTPSGRTDKLIF. The CDR3 coding sequence is TGTGCCTGTGACCCCGGCCTCCCTACGCCTTCTGGCCGCACCGATAAACTCATCTTT.